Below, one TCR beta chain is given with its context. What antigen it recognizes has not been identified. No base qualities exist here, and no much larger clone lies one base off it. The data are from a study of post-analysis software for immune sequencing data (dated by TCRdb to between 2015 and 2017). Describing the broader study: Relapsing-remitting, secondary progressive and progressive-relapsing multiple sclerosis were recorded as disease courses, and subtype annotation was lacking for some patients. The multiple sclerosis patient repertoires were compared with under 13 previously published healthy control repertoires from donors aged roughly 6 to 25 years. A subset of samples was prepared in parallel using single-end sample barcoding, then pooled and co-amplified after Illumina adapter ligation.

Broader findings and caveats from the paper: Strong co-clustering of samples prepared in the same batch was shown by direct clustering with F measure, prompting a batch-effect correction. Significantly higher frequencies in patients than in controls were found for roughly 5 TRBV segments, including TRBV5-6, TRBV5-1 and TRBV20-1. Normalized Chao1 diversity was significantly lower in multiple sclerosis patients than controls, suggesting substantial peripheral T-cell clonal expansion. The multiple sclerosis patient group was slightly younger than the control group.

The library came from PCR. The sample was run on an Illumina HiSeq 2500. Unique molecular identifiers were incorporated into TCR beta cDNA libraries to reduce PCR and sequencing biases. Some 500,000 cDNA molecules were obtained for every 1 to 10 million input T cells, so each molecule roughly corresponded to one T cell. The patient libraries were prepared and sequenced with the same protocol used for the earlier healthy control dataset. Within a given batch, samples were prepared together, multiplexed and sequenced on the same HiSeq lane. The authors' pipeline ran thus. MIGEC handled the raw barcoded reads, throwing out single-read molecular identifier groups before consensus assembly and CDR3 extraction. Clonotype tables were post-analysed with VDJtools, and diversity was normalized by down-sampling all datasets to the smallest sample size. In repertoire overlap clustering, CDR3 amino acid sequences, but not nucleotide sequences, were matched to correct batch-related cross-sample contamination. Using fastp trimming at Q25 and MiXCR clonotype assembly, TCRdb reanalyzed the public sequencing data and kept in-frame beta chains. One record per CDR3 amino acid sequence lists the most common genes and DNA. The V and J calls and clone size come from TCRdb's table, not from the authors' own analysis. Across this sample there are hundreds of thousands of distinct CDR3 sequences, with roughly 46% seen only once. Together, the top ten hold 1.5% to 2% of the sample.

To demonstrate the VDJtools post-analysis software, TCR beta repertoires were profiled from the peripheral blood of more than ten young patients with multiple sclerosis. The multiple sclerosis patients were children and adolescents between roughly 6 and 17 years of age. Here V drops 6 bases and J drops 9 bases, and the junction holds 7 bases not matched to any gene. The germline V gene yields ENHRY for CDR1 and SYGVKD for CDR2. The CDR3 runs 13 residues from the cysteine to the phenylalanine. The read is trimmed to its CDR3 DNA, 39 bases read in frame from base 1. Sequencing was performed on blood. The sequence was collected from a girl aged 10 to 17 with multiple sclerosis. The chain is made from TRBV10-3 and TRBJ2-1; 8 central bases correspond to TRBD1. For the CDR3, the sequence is CAIRDRDPGEQFF. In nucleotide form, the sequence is TGTGCCATCAGGGACAGGGACCCGGGTGAGCAGTTCTTC.